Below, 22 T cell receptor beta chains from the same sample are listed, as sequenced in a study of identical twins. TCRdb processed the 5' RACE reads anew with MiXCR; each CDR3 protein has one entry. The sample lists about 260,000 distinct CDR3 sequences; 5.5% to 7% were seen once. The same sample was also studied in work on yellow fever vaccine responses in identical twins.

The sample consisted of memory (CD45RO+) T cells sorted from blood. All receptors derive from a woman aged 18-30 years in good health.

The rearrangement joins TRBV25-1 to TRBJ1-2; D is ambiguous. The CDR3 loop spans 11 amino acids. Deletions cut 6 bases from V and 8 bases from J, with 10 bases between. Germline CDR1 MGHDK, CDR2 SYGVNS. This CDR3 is CASRNGYGYTF. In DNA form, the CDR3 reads TGTGCCAGCAGAAATGGCTACGGCTACACCTTC.

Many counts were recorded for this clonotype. CDR3 protein: CASSGNNSPLHF. CDR3 nucleotides: TGTGCCAGCAGCGGGAATAATTCACCCCTCCACTTT. The chain recombines TRBV9 with TRBJ1-6; no clear D. V dropped 3 bases and J dropped 5 bases, with 3 bases sitting between them. This CDR3 spans 12 amino acids. The V gene's germline CDR1 is SGDLS and CDR2 YYNGEE.

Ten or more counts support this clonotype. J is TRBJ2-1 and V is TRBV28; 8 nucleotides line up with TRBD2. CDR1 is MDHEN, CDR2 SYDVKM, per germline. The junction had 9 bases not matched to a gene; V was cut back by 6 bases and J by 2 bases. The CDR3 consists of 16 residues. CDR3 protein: CASSTGGGHPYNEQFF. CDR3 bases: TGTGCCAGCAGCACCGGGGGGGGTCACCCCTACAATGAGCAGTTCTTC.

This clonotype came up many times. In nucleotides, the CDR3 is TGTGCCAGCAGTCTACCGGGACTAGCTGTGGAGACCCAGTACTTC. Protein product: CASSLPGLAVETQYF. This chain uses TRBV12-3 or TRBV12-4 with TRBJ2-5; 9 bases align to TRBD2. The trim removed 5 bases at V and 5 bases at J, leaving 9 bases unmatched. The CDR3 is made up of 15 amino acids.

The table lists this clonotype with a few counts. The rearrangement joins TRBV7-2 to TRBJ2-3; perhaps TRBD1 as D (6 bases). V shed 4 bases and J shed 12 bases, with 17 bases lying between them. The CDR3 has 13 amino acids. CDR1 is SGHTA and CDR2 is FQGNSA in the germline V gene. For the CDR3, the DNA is TGTGCCAGCAGCTACCGTAGACAGGTCCCCCAGTATTTT. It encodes CASSYRRQVPQYF.

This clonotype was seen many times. For the CDR3, the DNA is TGTGCCAGCAGCTTATTCGGGAGGGACAATGAGCAGTTCTTC. Its translation is CASSLFGRDNEQFF. The chain has TRBV7-2 and TRBJ2-1, with 8 bases matching TRBD2. Germline-derived CDR1 and CDR2 are SGHTA and FQGNSA. V was clipped by 2 bases and J by 5 bases; unmatched bases: 2. The CDR3 extends over 14 amino acids.

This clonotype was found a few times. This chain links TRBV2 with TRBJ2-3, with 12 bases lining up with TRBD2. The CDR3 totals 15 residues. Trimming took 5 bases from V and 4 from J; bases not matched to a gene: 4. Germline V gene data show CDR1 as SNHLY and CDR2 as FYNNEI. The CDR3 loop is CASSLLAGGPDTQYF. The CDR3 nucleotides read TGTGCCAGCAGTTTGCTAGCGGGAGGGCCAGATACGCAGTATTTT.

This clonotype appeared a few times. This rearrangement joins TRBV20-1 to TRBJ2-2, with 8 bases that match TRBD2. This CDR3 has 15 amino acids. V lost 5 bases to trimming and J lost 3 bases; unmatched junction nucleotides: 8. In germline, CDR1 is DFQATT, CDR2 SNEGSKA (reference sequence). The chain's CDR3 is CSAGTGLGDTGELFF. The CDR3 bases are TGCAGTGCTGGGACGGGACTAGGGGACACCGGGGAGCTGTTTTTT.

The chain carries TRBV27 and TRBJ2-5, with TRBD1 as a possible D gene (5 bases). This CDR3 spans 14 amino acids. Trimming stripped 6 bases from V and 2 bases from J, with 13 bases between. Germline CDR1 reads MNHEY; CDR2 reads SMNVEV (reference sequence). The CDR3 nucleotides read TGTGCCAGCAGCCGTGACAGAGTACAAGAGACCCAGTACTTC. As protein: CASSRDRVQETQYF.

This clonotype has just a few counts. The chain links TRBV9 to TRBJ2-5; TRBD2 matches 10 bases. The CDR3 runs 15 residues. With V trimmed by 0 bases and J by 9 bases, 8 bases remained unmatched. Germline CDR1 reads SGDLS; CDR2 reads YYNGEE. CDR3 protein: CASSVGASGGLAQYF. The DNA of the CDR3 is TGTGCCAGCAGCGTAGGGGCTAGCGGGGGTTTGGCCCAGTACTTC.

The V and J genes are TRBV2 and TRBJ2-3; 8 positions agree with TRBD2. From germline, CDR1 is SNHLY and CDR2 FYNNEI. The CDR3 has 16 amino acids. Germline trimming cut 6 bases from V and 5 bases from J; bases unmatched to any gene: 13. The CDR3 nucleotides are TGTGCCAGCAGGCTAAGCGGGAGTCTCCTTGGAGATACGCAGTATTTT. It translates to CASRLSGSLLGDTQYF.

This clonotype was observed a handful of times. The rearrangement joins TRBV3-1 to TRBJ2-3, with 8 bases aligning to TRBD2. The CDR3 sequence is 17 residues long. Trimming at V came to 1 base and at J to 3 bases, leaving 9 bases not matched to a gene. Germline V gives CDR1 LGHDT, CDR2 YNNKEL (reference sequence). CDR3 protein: CASSQGGLARKTDTQYF. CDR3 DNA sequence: TGTGCCAGCAGCCAAGGAGGACTAGCCCGTAAGACAGATACGCAGTATTTT.

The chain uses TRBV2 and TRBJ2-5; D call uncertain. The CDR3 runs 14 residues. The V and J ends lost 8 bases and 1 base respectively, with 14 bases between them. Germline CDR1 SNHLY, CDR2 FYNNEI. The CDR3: CASAGRATQETQYF. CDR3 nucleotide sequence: TGTGCCAGCGCTGGTAGGGCTACCCAAGAGACCCAGTACTTC.

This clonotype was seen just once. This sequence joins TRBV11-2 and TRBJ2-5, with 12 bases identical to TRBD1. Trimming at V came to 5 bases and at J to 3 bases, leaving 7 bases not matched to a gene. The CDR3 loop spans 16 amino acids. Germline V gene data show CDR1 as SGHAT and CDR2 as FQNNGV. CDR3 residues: CASSPSGTGGKETQYF. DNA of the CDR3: TGTGCCAGCAGCCCCTCCGGGACAGGGGGCAAAGAGACCCAGTACTTC.

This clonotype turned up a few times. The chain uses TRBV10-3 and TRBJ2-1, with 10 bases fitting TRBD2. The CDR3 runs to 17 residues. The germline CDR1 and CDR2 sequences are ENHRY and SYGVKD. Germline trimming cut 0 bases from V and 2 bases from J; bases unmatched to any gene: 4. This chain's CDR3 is CAISESSGLAAYNEQFF. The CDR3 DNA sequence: TGTGCCATCAGTGAGTCGAGTGGACTAGCGGCCTACAATGAGCAGTTCTTC.

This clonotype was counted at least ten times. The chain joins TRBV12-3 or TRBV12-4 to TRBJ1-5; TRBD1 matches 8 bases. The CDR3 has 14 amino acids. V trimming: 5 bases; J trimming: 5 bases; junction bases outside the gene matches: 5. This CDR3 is CASSPDRADQPQHF. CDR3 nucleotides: TGTGCCAGCAGTCCGGACAGGGCAGATCAGCCCCAGCATTTT.

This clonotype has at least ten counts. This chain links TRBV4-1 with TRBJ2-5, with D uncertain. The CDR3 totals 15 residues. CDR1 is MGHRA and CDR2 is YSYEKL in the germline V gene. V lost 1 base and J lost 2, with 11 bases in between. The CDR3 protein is CASSQASRSQETQYF. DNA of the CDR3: TGCGCCAGCAGCCAAGCTTCGCGGAGTCAAGAGACCCAGTACTTC.

This CDR3 reads CAISGGKSFGYTF. DNA of the CDR3: TGTGCCATCAGTGGGGGGAAATCGTTTGGCTACACCTTC. V usage is TRBV10-3 and J usage is TRBJ1-2, with a weak D call TRBD1 (5 bases). Trimming shortened V by 4 bases and J by 7 bases, and 13 bases separated the two germline ends. There are 13 residues in the CDR3. Germline V gives CDR1 ENHRY, CDR2 SYGVKD.

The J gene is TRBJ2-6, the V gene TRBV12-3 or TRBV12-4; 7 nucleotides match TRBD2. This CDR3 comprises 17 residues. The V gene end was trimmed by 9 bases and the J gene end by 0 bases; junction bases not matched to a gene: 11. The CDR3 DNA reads TGTGCCAGTATCCCTCGGGGAGGGAGCTCTGGGGCCAACGTCCTGACTTTC. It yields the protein CASIPRGGSSGANVLTF.

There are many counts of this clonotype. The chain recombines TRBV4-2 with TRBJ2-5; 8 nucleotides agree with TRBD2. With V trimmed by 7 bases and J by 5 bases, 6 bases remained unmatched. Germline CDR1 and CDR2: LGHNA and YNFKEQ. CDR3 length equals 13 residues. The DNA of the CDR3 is TGTGCCAGCAACGGGGGCGGGGGGGAGACCCAGTACTTC. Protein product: CASNGGGGETQYF.

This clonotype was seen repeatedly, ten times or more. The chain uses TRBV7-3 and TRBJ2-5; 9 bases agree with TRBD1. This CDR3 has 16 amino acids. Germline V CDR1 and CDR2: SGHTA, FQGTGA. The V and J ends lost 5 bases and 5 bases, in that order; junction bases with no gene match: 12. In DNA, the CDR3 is TGTGCCAGCAGCCCCCAGACGGACAGGGGTGGTGAGACCCAGTACTTC. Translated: CASSPQTDRGGETQYF.

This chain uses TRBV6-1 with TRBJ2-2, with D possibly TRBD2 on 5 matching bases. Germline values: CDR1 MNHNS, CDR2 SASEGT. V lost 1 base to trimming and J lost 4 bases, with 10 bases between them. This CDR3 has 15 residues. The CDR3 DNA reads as TGTGCCAGCAGTGAAGAGGTGGGAGCCACCGGGGAGCTGTTTTTT. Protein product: CASSEEVGATGELFF.